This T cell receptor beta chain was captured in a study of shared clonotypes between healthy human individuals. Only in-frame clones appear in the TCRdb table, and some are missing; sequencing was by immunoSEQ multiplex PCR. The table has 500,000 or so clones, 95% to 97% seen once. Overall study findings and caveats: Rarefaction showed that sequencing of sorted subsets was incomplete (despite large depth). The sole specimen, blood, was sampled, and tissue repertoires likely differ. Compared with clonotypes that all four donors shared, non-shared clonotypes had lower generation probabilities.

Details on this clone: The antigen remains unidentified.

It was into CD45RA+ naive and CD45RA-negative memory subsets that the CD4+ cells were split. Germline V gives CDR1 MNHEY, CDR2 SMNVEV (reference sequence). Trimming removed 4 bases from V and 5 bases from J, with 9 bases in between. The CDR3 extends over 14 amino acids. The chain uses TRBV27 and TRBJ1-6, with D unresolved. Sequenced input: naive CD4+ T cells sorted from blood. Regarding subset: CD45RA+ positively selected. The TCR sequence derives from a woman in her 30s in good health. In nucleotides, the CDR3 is TGTGCCAGCAGTTCCAAGCCCCATAATTCACCCCTCCACTTT. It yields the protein CASSSKPHNSPLHF.